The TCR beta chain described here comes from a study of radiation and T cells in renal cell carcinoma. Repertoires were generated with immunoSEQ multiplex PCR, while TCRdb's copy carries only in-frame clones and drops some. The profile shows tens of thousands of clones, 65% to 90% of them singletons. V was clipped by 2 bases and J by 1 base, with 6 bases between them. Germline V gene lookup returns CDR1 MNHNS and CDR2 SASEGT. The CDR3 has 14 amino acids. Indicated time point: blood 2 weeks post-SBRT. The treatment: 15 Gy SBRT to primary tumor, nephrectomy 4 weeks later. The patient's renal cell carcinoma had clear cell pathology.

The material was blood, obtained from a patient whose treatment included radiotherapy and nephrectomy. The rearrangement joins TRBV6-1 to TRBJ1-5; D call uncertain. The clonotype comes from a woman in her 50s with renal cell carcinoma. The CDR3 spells CASSESGSNQPQHF. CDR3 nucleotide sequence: TGTGCCAGCAGTGAATCCGGGAGCAATCAGCCCCAGCATTTT.